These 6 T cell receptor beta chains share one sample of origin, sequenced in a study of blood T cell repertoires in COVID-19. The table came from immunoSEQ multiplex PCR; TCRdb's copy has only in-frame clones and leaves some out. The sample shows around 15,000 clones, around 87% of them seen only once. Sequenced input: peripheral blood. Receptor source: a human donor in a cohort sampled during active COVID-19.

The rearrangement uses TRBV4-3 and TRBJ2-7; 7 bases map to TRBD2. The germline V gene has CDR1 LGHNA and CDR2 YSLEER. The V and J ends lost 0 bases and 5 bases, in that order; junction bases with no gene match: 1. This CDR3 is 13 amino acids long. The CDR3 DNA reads TGCGCCAGCAGCCAAGACGGGGGGAACGAGCAGTACTTC. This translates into CASSQDGGNEQYF.

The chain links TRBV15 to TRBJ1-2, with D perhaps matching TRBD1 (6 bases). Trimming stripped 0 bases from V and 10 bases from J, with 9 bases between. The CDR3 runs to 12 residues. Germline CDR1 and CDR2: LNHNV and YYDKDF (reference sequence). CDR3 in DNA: TGTGCCACCAGCAGAGATCGGGGGGCCTACACCTTC. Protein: CATSRDRGAYTF.

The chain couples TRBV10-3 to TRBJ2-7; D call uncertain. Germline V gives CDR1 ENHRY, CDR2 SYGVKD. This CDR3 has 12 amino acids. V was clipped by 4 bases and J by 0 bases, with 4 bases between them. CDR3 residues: CAISGASYEQYF. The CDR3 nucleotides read TGTGCCATCAGTGGGGCCTCCTACGAGCAGTACTTC.

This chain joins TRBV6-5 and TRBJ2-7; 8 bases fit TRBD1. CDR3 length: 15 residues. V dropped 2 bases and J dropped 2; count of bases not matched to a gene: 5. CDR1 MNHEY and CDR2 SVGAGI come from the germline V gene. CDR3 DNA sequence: TGTGCCAGCAGTTACGGGGCAGGGGGCCCCTACGAGCAGTACTTC. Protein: CASSYGAGGPYEQYF.

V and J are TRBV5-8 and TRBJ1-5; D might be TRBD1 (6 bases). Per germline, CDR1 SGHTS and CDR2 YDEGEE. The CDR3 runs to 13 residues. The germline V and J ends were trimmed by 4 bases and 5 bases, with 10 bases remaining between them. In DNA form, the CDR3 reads TGTGCCAGCAGCGGGGACACCGATCAGCCCCAGCATTTT. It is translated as CASSGDTDQPQHF.

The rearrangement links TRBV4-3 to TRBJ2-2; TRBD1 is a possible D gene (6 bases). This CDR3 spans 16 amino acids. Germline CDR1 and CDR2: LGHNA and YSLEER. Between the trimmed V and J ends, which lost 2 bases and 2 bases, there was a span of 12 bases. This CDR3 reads CASSQTDRTNTGELFF. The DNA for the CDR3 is TGCGCCAGCAGCCAAACAGACAGGACTAACACCGGGGAGCTGTTTTTT.